This T cell receptor beta chain derives from a study of long-term antiretroviral therapy in people with HIV. Investigators performed immunoSEQ version v3.0 at survey level. Clones were read by immunoSEQ multiplex PCR, and TCRdb kept only the in-frame ones, dropping some. Of roughly 16,000 clones in the sample, about 94% were seen once. There are 15 residues in the CDR3. V was trimmed by 3 bases and J by 2 bases, leaving 11 bases between them. Germline loops: CDR1 SEHNR, CDR2 FQNEAQ (reference sequence). This chain connects TRBV7-9 to TRBJ1-3; D uncertain. Material: unsorted PBMCs, obtained roughly 6.2 years after starting antiretroviral therapy. The sequence derives from a woman between 50 and 59 years old with HIV. The CDR3 here is CASSLTPSTGNTIYF. CDR3 DNA sequence: TGTGCCAGCAGCTTGACCCCCAGTACTGGAAACACCATATATTTT.